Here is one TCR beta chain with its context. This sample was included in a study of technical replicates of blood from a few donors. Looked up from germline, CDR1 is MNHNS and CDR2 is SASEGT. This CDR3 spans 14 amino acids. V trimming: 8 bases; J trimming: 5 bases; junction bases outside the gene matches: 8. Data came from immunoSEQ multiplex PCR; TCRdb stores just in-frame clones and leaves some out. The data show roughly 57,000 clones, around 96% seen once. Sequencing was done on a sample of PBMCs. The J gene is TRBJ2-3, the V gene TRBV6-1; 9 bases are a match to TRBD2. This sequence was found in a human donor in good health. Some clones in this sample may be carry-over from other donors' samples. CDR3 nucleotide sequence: TGTGCCAGCTCTAGGGCGGGGGGGCAAGATACGCAGTATTTT. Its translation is CASSRAGGQDTQYF.